This T cell receptor (beta chain) was sequenced during a study of T cells in Graves' hyperthyroidism and ophthalmopathy. With 4 bases removed from V and 2 bases from J, the gap between germline ends came to 11 bases. The CDR3 totals 14 residues. Germline CDR1 KGHSH, CDR2 LQKENI. Ophthalmopathy patients had Clinical Activity Score at least 3, NOSPECS grade at least 4, duration under 3 months. Orbital computed tomography, thyroid ultrasound, serum thyroxine and TRAb, and clinical symptoms together informed the diagnoses. The authors obtained PBMCs from roughly 9.7 ml of fresh peripheral blood. This clonotype appeared many times. Its cognate antigen is unknown. Overall study results and limits: Before onset, ophthalmopathy was predicted by the model a median roughly 6.8 months earlier.

Amplified TCR beta CDR3 regions derived from RNA transcripts. A first-round RT-PCR of the TCR CDR3 used the HTBI primer set. TCRdb called the multiplex PCR reads again in MiXCR, with one record for every CDR3 protein. The sample lists around 300,000 distinct CDR3 sequences, around 20% occurring once. V and J are TRBV18 and TRBJ2-5, with D perhaps matching TRBD1 (5 bases). This clonotype originated in a man aged 50 to 60 with Graves' ophthalmopathy. The sequencing input was blood. CDR3 protein: CASSLQTAQETQYF. CDR3 nucleotides: TGTGCCAGCTCACTTCAGACAGCACAAGAGACCCAGTACTTC. Looking up the rest from reference TRBV18 and TRBJ2-5 gives the full variable domain: NAGVMQNPRHLVRRRGQEARLRCSPMKGHSHVYWYRQLPEEGLKFMVYLQKENIIDESGMPKERFSAEFPKEGPSILRIQQVVRGDSAAYFCASSLQTAQETQYFGPGTRLLVL.